The 21 T cell receptor beta chains presented below share a single source sample, sequenced in a study of response to subunit inactivated influenza vaccine. One entry per CDR3 protein, called by TCRdb with MiXCR from the RT-PCR reads. This sample has about 700,000 distinct CDR3 sequences, with around 14% found just once. The sample in question was PBMCs from blood, obtained 11 to 12 days after vaccination. The receptors originated from a man aged 45-60 years who received an inactivated influenza vaccine.

The gene calls are TRBV11-2 and TRBJ2-3, with 7 bases aligning to TRBD2. Germline V gene sequence: CDR1 SGHAT, CDR2 FQNNGV. The CDR3 has 15 amino acids. The J segment lost 6 bases and the V segment lost 5 bases, leaving 11 bases of the junction unmatched. The CDR3 DNA sequence: TGTGCCAGCAGCCGGACTGCGGGGGTGTGGGATACGCAGTATTTT. The encoded protein is CASSRTAGVWDTQYF.

The rearrangement uses TRBV7-6 and TRBJ1-6; tentative D call: TRBD1 (5 bases). V lost 4 bases, J lost 7 bases, and 17 bases lay in between. The germline CDR1 and CDR2 sequences are SGHVS and FNYEAQ. The CDR3 sequence is 16 residues long. The CDR3, as DNA: TGTGCCAGCAGCTCTCGACAGCCGATTTTCAATTCACCCCTCCACTTT. Translating gives CASSSRQPIFNSPLHF.

This sequence joins TRBV6-4 and TRBJ2-1; TRBD2 aligns across 8 bases. This CDR3 is built from 15 residues. Germline trimming cut 6 bases from V and 8 bases from J; bases unmatched to any gene: 12. Germline assignment: CDR1 MRHNA and CDR2 SNTAGT. The CDR3 here is CASSPGTSLFDEQFF. CDR3 DNA: TGTGCCAGCAGCCCCGGGACTAGTCTCTTCGATGAGCAGTTCTTC.

The chain joins TRBV6-2 or TRBV6-3 to TRBJ2-6; D possibly matches TRBD1 or TRBD2 (5 bases each). Trimming removed 6 bases at V and 1 base at J, with 19 bases between. CDR3 size: 18 residues. The germline V gene encodes CDR1 MNHEY and CDR2 SVGEGT. DNA for the CDR3: TGTGCCAGCAGAACGACCCTGGGACCGAGATCTGGGGCCAACGTCCTGACTTTC. It encodes CASRTTLGPRSGANVLTF.

This rearrangement joins TRBV3-1 to TRBJ1-1, with unresolved D. Per the germline V gene, CDR1 is LGHDT and CDR2 is YNNKEL (reference sequence). The V and J ends lost 0 bases and 1 base respectively, with 6 bases between them. CDR3 length equals 14 residues. CDR3 bases: TGTGCCAGCAGCCAAGAACCAGGGAACACTGAAGCTTTCTTT. It yields the protein CASSQEPGNTEAFF.

This clonotype showed up just a few times. The chain recombines TRBV6-5 with TRBJ1-3; TRBD1 aligns across 12 bases. From germline, CDR1 is MNHEY and CDR2 SVGAGI. Trimming cost V 3 bases and J 2 bases; bases outside gene matches: 2. The CDR3 covers 16 residues. Here the CDR3 DNA reads TGTGCCAGCAGTTATGGGACAGGGGGCCCTGGAAACACCATATATTTT. Amino acids: CASSYGTGGPGNTIYF.

The CDR3 DNA follows: TGTGCCAGCAGCGCCCTTGGGGGGCCCTACAATGAGCAGTTCTTC. It encodes CASSALGGPYNEQFF. The V gene is TRBV5-5, the J gene TRBJ2-1; D possibly matches TRBD1 or TRBD2 (6 bases each). The V and J ends lost 4 bases and 2 bases respectively, with 13 bases between them. The germline gives CDR1 SGHKS, CDR2 YYEKEE (reference sequence). This CDR3 is 15 amino acids long.

The chain carries TRBV28 and TRBJ2-7; no definite D call. V lost 6 bases, J lost 3 bases, and 21 bases lay in between. This CDR3 spans 16 amino acids. The V gene's germline CDR1 is MDHEN and CDR2 SYDVKM. The CDR3 sequence: CASSPRFRLTVYEQYF. Written as DNA, the CDR3 is TGTGCCAGCAGCCCTCGTTTCAGGCTTACGGTCTACGAGCAGTACTTC.

In nucleotides, the CDR3 is TGTGCCAGCAGCACGGGGCTCAATGGGAGAAATGAGCAGTTCTTC. Its protein product is CASSTGLNGRNEQFF. This chain connects TRBV9 to TRBJ2-1; tentatively, D is TRBD1 or TRBD2 (5 bases each). Germline V gene data show CDR1 as SGDLS and CDR2 as YYNGEE. The CDR3 totals 15 residues. Trimming took off 4 bases at V and 7 bases at J, with 18 bases between the two ends.

Turning to this clonotype: A much larger clone lies a single base off, so this may be a read error. The gene calls are TRBV10-3 and TRBJ2-1; 8 bases fit TRBD1. CDR1 and CDR2 from the germline V gene are ENHRY and SYGVKD. The CDR3 runs 13 residues. After removal of 9 bases from V and 3 bases from J, the junction contained 4 bases not matched to a gene. CDR3 nucleotide sequence: TGTGCCATAGCCGGGACAGGCTACAATGAGCAGTTCTTC. Translation: CAIAGTGYNEQFF.

The CDR3 coding sequence is TGTGCCAGCAGCGAGTGGACTAGCGGATTCGAGCAGTACTTC. Its translation is CASSEWTSGFEQYF. The genes are TRBV9 and TRBJ2-7; the match to TRBD2 covers 10 bases. The CDR3 totals 14 residues. V lost 3 bases, J lost 6 bases, and 6 bases stayed unmatched. CDR1 SGDLS and CDR2 YYNGEE come from the germline V gene. The variable domain in full, with the rest retrieved from reference TRBV9 and TRBJ2-7, is DSGVTQTPKHLITATGQRVTLRCSPRSGDLSVYWYQQSLDQGLQFLIQYYNGEERAKGNILERFSAQQFPDLHSELNLSSLELGDSALYFCASSEWTSGFEQYFGPGTRLTVT.

V is TRBV10-3 and J is TRBJ2-7; tentative D call: TRBD1 (9 bases). The V gene's germline CDR1 is ENHRY and CDR2 SYGVKD. V was pared by 3 bases and J by 6 bases, with 27 bases between. CDR3 length: 18 amino acids. In DNA, the CDR3 is TGTGCCATCAGTGACGGGACAGGGAAGGCTAGCGGGTCGGTCGAGCAGTACTTC. This gives the protein CAISDGTGKASGSVEQYF.

This clonotype showed up just a few times. The V call is TRBV7-2, the J call TRBJ1-1, with D possibly TRBD1 on 5 matching bases. CDR3 length equals 13 residues. V shed 2 bases and J shed 5 bases, with 9 bases lying between them. From germline, CDR1 is SGHTA and CDR2 FQGNSA. CDR3 residues: CASSLMGGTEAFF. As DNA, the CDR3 is TGTGCCAGCAGCTTAATGGGGGGAACTGAAGCTTTCTTT.

The chain employs TRBV4-1 and TRBJ1-4; D gene unclear. Trimming shortened V by 1 base and J by 7 bases, and 7 bases separated the two germline ends. CDR3 size: 13 residues. Germline V gene data show CDR1 as MGHRA and CDR2 as YSYEKL. CDR3 amino acids: CASSQARTEKLFF. DNA of the CDR3: TGCGCCAGCAGCCAAGCGCGTACTGAAAAACTGTTTTTT.

The V gene is TRBV11-1, the J gene TRBJ2-1, with D unresolved. Per the germline V gene, CDR1 is SGHAT and CDR2 is FQDESV (reference sequence). The CDR3 covers 15 residues. The V gene lost 3 bases and the J gene lost 5 bases, with 14 bases spanning the gap. The CDR3 DNA is TGTGCCAGCAGCTTGCGGATCCAAGGGAACAATGAGCAGTTCTTC. Protein sequence: CASSLRIQGNNEQFF.

This clonotype was detected only a few times. This sequence joins TRBV6-1 and TRBJ2-4; 11 bases match TRBD1. The germline CDR1 and CDR2 sequences are MNHNS and SASEGT. The CDR3 totals 16 residues. With V trimmed by 6 bases and J by 3 bases, 7 bases remained unmatched. The CDR3 here is CASSLGQGVSKNIQYF. The CDR3 nucleotides are TGTGCCAGCAGCTTGGGACAGGGGGTGAGCAAAAACATTCAGTACTTC.

The V and J genes are TRBV12-3 or TRBV12-4 and TRBJ2-5, with 14 nucleotides matching TRBD2. The CDR3 is made up of 16 amino acids. Trimming took 4 bases from V and 5 from J; bases not matched to a gene: 6. CDR3 region: CASSSSGLAGAETQYF. The CDR3 DNA sequence: TGTGCCAGCAGTTCCTCGGGACTAGCGGGAGCCGAGACCCAGTACTTC.

This clonotype was counted many times. This chain uses TRBV12-3 or TRBV12-4 with TRBJ2-3, with 13 bases that match TRBD2. This CDR3 region has 15 residues. Trimming took 5 bases from V and 6 from J; bases not matched to a gene: 5. DNA of the CDR3: TGTGCCAGCAGTCGGACTAGCGGGGGCCGGGATACGCAGTATTTT. The encoded protein is CASSRTSGGRDTQYF.

CDR3 region: CSVRTGLNTEAFF. CDR3 DNA sequence: TGCAGCGTACGGACAGGGTTGAACACTGAAGCTTTCTTT. The chain has TRBV29-1 and TRBJ1-1; 8 bases map to TRBD1. Germline lookup yields CDR1 SQVTM and CDR2 ANQGSEA. V lost 6 bases, J lost 0 bases, and 3 bases stayed unmatched. The CDR3 loop spans 13 amino acids. Looking up the rest from reference TRBV29-1 and TRBJ1-1 gives the full variable domain: SAVISQKPSRDICQRGTSLTIQCQVDSQVTMMFWYRQQPGQSLTLIATANQGSEATYESGFVIDKFPISRPNLTFSTLTVSNMSPEDSSIYLCSVRTGLNTEAFFGQGTRLTVV.

This clonotype was recorded once. J is TRBJ2-7 and V is TRBV18; the D gene is possibly TRBD1 (7 bases). With 5 bases removed from V and 1 base from J, the gap between germline ends came to 12 bases. Germline assignment: CDR1 KGHSH and CDR2 LQKENI. CDR3 length: 14 residues. The CDR3: CASSVQGTSYEQYF. The CDR3 DNA follows: TGTGCCAGCTCAGTACAGGGGACTTCCTACGAGCAGTACTTC.

This clonotype occurred many times. V gene TRBV5-1 combines with J gene TRBJ2-7; D unresolved. Germline CDR1 and CDR2: SGHRS and YFSETQ. This CDR3 has 13 residues. Trimming shortened V by 0 bases and J by 12 bases, and 16 bases separated the two germline ends. Here the CDR3 DNA reads TGCGCCAGCAGCTTGGGGACCACCCTCGGAAGGTACTTC. Residues: CASSLGTTLGRYF. The full variable domain, its missing parts supplied by reference TRBV5-1 and TRBJ2-7, is KAGVTQTPRYLIKTRGQQVTLSCSPISGHRSVSWYQQTPGQGLQFLFEYFSETQRNKGNFPGRFSGRQFSNSRSEMNVSTLELGDSALYLCASSLGTTLGRYFGPGTRLTVT.